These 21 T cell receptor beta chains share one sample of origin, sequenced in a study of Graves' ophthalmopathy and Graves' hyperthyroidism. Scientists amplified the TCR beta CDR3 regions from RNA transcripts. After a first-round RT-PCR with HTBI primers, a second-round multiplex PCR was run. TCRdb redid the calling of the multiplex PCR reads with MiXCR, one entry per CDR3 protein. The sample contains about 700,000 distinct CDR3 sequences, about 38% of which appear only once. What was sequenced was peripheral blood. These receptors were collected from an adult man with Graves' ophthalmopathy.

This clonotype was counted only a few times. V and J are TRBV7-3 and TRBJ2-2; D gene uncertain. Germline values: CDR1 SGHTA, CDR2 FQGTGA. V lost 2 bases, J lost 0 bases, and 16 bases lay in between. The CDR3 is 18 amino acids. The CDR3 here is CASSLEPLLGANTGELFF. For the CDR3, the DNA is TGTGCCAGCAGCTTAGAGCCTCTTTTGGGTGCGAACACCGGGGAGCTGTTTTTT.

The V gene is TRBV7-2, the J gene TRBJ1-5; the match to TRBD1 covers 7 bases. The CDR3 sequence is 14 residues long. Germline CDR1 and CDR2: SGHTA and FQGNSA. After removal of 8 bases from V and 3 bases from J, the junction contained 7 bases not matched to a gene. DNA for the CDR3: TGTGCCAGCGGGGCGGGACAGTTCAATCAGCCCCAGCATTTT. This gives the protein CASGAGQFNQPQHF.

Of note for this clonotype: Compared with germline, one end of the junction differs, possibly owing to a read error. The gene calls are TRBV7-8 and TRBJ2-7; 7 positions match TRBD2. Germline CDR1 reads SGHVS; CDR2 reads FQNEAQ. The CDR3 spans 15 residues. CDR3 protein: CASSLADGRPYEQYF. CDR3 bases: TGTGCCAGCAGCCTAGCGGACGGGCGCCCTTACGAGCAGTACTTC.

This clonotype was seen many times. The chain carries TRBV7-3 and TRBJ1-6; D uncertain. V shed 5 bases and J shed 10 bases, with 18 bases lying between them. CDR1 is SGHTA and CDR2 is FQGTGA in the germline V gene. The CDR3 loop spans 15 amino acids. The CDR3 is CASSLGRVERSPLHF. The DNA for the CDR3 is TGTGCCAGCAGCCTCGGGCGGGTCGAGAGATCACCCCTCCACTTT.

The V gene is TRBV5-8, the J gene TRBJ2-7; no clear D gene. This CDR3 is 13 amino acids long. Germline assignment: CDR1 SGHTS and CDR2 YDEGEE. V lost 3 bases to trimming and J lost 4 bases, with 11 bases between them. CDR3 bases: TGTGCCAGCAGCTATAACCTTAAGTACGAGCAGTACTTC. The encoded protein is CASSYNLKYEQYF.

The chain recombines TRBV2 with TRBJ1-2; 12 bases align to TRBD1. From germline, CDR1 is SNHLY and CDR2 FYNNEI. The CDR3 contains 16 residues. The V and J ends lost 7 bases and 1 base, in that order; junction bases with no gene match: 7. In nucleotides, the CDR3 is TGTGCCAGCACGGGGACAGGGGGCGCCGGTAACTATGGCTACACCTTC. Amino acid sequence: CASTGTGGAGNYGYTF.

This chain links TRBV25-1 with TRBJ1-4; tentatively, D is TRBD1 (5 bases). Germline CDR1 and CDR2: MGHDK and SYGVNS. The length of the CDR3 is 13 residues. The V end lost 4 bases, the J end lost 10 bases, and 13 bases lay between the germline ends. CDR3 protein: CASSVVGGGKLFF. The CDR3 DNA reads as TGTGCCAGCAGTGTGGTGGGGGGTGGAAAACTGTTTTTT.

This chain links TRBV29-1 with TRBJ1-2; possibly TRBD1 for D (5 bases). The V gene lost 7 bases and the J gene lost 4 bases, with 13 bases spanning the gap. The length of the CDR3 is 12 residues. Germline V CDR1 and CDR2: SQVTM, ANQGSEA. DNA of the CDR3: TGCAGCGCTCAGACAGCCTTCTATGGCTACACCTTC. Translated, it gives CSAQTAFYGYTF. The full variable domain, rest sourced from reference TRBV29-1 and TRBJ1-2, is SAVISQKPSRDICQRGTSLTIQCQVDSQVTMMFWYRQQPGQSLTLIATANQGSEATYESGFVIDKFPISRPNLTFSTLTVSNMSPEDSSIYLCSAQTAFYGYTFGSGTRLTVV.

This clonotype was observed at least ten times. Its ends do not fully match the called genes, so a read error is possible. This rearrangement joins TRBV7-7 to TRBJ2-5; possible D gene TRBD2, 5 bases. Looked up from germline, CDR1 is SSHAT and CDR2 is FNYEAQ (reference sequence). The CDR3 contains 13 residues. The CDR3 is CASSPKGGETQYF. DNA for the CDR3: TGTGCTAGCAGCCCGAAAGGAGGAGAGACCCAGTACTTC.

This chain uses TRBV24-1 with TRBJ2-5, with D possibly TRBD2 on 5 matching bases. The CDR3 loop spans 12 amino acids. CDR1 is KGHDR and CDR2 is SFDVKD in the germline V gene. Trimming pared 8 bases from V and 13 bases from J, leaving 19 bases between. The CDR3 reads CATTTNTGELYF. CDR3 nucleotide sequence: TGTGCCACCACGACGAACACCGGGGAGCTGTACTTC.

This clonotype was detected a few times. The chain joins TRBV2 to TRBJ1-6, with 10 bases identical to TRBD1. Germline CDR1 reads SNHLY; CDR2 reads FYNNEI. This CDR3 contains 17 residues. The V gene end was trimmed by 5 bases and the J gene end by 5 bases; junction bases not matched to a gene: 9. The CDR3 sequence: CASSPTTGGYHNSPLHF. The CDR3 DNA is TGTGCCAGCAGTCCCACGACAGGGGGCTACCATAATTCACCCCTCCACTTT.

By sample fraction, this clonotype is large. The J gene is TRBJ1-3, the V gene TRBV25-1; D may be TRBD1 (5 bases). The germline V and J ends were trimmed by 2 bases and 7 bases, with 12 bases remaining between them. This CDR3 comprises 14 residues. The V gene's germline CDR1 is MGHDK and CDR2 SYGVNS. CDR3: CASSEGTVRNTIYF. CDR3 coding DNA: TGTGCCAGCAGTGAAGGGACCGTCCGGAACACCATATATTTT.

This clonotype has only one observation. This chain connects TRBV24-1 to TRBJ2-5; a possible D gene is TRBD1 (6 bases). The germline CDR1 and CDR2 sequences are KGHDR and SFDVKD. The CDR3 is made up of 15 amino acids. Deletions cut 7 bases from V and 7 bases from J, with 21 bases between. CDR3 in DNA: TGTGCCACCAGGTGGGGGCCAGCGAGTTCGGGGACCCAGTACTTC. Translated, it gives CATRWGPASSGTQYF.

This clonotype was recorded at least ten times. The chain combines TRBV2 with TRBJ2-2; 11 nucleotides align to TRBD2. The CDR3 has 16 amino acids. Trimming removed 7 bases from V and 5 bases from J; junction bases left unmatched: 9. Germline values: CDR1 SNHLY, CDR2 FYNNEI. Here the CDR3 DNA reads TGTGCCAGCAATGCTTTAGCGGGAGGGCCTACCGGGGAGCTGTTTTTT. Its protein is CASNALAGGPTGELFF.

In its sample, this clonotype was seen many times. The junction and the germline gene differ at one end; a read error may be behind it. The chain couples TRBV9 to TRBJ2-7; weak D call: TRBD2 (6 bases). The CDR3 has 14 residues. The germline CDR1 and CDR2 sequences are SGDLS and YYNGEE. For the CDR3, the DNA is TGTACCAGCAGCGTAGGTTTGGGGGGCTACGAGCAGTACTTC. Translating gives CTSSVGLGGYEQYF.

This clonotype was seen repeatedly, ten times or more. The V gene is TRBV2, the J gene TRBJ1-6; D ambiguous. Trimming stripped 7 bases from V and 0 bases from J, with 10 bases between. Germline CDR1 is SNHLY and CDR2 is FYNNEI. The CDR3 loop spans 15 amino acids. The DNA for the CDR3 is TGTGCCAGCATCTCCGGAAGCTCCTATAATTCACCCCTCCACTTT. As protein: CASISGSSYNSPLHF.

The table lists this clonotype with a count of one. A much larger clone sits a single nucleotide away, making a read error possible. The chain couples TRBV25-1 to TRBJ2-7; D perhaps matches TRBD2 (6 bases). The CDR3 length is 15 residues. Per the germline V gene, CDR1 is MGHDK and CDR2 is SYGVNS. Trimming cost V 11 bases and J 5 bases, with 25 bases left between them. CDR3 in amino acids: CAASDFGASVDEQYF. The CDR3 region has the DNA TGTGCCGCCAGTGATTTCGGGGCTAGCGTTGACGAGCAGTACTTC.

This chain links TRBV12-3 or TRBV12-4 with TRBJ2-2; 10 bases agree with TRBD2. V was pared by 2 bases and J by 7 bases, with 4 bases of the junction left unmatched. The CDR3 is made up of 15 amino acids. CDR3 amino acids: CASSLSGGAVGELFF. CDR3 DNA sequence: TGTGCCAGCAGTTTAAGCGGGGGGGCCGTCGGGGAGCTGTTTTTT.

DNA for the CDR3: TGCAGCCCGGGACTGGTAAACACTGAAGCTTTCTTT. This translates into CSPGLVNTEAFF. The rearrangement links TRBV29-1 to TRBJ1-1, with D possibly being TRBD1 (5 bases). V was shortened by 8 bases and J by 2 bases, with 12 bases between the two germline ends. Looked up from germline, CDR1 is SQVTM and CDR2 is ANQGSEA. The length of the CDR3 is 12 residues. Full variable domain (rest looked up from reference TRBV29-1 and TRBJ1-1): SAVISQKPSRDICQRGTSLTIQCQVDSQVTMMFWYRQQPGQSLTLIATANQGSEATYESGFVIDKFPISRPNLTFSTLTVSNMSPEDSSIYLCSPGLVNTEAFFGQGTRLTVV.

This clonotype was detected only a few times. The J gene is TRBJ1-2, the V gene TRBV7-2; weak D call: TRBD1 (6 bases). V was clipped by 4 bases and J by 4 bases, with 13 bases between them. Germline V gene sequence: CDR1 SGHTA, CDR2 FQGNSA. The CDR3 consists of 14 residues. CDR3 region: CASSSGTTLYGYTF. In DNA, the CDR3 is TGTGCCAGCAGCTCCGGGACAACACTCTATGGCTACACCTTC.

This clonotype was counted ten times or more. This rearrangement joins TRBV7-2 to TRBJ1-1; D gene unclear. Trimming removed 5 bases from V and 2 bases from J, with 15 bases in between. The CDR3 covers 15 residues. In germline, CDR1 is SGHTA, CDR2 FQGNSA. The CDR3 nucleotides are TGTGCCAGCAGCCGGGATAGGGCCGGAAACACTGAAGCTTTCTTT. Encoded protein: CASSRDRAGNTEAFF. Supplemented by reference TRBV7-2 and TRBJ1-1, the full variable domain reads GAGVSQSPSNKVTEKGKDVELRCDPISGHTALYWYRQSLGQGLEFLIYFQGNSAPDKSGLPSDRFSAERTGGSVSTLTIQRTQQEDSAVYLCASSRDRAGNTEAFFGQGTRLTVV.